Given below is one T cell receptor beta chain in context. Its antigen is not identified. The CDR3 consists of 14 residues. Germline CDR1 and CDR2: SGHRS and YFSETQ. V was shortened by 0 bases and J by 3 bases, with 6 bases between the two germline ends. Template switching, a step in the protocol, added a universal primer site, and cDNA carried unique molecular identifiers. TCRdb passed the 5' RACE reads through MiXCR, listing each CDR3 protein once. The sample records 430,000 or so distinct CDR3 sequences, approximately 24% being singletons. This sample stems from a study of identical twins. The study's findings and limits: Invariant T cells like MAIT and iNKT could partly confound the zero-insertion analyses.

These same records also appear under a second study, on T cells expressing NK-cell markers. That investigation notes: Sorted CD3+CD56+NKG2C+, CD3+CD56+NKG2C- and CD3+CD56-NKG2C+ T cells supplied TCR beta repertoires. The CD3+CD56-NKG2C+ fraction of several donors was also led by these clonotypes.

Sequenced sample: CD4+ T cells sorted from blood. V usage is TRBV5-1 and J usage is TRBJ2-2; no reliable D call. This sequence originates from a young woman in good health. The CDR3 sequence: CASSLGQDTGELFF. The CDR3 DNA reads TGCGCCAGCAGCTTGGGGCAGGACACCGGGGAGCTGTTTTTT.